The clone carrying this T cell receptor (beta chain) has only a few counts. What it recognizes is unknown. This specimen comes from a study of T-cell reconstitution after alpha-beta-depleted transplantation in children. Study findings and constraints: As was reported, about two months after transplant, alpha-beta T cells came from several hundred expanded graft clones. Newly produced T cells mostly accounted for T-cell counts and diversity one year post-transplant.

During its preparation, the TCRbeta library received unique molecular identifiers. TCRdb independently ran MiXCR on the PCR reads; one entry per CDR3 protein. Of some 290,000 distinct CDR3 sequences in the sample, around 25% were seen once. Trimming took 5 bases from V and 7 from J; bases not matched to a gene: 3. The CDR3 contains 12 residues. CDR1 and CDR2 (germline): MNHEY, SMNVEV (reference sequence). The chain employs TRBV27 and TRBJ1-2; 8 nucleotides align to TRBD1. The sequencing here drew on PBMCs, mostly from graft donor cells, taken 180 days after TCRalphabeta/CD19-depleted stem cell transplant. The receptor was derived from a male patient aged 10 to 17 who had a stem cell transplant for acute lymphoblastic leukemia, so the T cells may come from the graft donor. CDR3 nucleotides: TGTGCCAGCAGTGTGGACAGGGTTGGCTACACCTTC. This codes for CASSVDRVGYTF.